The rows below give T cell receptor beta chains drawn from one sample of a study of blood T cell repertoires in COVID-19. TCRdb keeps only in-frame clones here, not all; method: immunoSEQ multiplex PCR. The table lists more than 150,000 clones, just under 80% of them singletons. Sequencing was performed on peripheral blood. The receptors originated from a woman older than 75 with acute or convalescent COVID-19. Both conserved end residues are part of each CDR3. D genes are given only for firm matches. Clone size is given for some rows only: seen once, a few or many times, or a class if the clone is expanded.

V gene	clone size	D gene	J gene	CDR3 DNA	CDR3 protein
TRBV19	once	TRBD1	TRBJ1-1	TGTGCCAGTAGTGCCCGACAGGGACACACTGAAGCTTTCTTT	CASSARQGHTEAFF
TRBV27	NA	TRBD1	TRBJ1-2	TGTGCCAGCAGGTGGGACAGGGCAAATGGAGGCTACACCTTC	CASRWDRANGGYTF
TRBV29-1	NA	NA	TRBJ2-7	TGCAGCGTTGACGGGGGAGGTGCCCACGAGCAGTACTTC	CSVDGGGAHEQYF
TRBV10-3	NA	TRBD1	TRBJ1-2	TGTGCCATCAGTGAGTCGGGACAGGGAAAAAGTAAGGATGGCTACACCTTC	CAISESGQGKSKDGYTF
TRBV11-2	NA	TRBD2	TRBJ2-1	TGTGCCAGCAGCTCAGGAGGGAGGGCCCGCAATGAGCAGTTCTTC	CASSSGGRARNEQFF
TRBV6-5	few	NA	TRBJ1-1	TGTGCCAGCAGTTACTCTTCATCGGGAGGGGACACTGAAGCTTTCTTT	CASSYSSSGGDTEAFF
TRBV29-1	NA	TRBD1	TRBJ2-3	TGCAGCGACCGGACAGGCTTGGGGACAGATACGCAGTATTTT	CSDRTGLGTDTQYF
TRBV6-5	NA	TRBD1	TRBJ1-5	TGTGCCAGCAGACTCCGACAGGGGTATCAGCCCCAGCATTTT	CASRLRQGYQPQHF
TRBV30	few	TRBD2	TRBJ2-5	TGTGCCTGGAGTGTCGGCGGGGGGGCCGGAGAGACCCAGTACTTC	CAWSVGGGAGETQYF
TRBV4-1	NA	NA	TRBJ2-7	TGCGCCAGCAGCCAAACCCGGACAGCGAGCTCCTACGAGCAGTACTTC	CASSQTRTASSYEQYF
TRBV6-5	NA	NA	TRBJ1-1	TGTGCCAGCAGGCTTGGGGGGGGGTACACTGAAGCTTTCTTT	CASRLGGGYTEAFF
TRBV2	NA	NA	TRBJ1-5	TGTGCCAGCAGTGGCCCGAGTAGCAATCAGCCCCAGCATTTT	CASSGPSSNQPQHF
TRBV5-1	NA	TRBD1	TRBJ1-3	TGCGCCAGCAGCCCACGACAGGGAGGAGGAAACACCATATATTTT	CASSPRQGGGNTIYF
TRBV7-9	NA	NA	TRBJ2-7	TGTGCCAGCAGCCCTTACGGGACAACCTACGAGCAGTACTTC	CASSPYGTTYEQYF
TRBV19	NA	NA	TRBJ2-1	TGTGCCAGTAGTATAAATCATGGCACGGGCTACAATGAGCAGTTCTTC	CASSINHGTGYNEQFF
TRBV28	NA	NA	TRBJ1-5	TGTGCCAGCAGTTGGGGGCCACCAAGCAATCAGCCCCAGCATTTT	CASSWGPPSNQPQHF
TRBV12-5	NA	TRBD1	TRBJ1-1	TGTGCTAGTGGTTTGTTCGACAGGGGTACTGAAGCTTTCTTT	CASGLFDRGTEAFF
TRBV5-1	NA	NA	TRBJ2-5	TGCGCCAGCAGCTTCGGAGTACAAGAGACCCAGTACTTC	CASSFGVQETQYF